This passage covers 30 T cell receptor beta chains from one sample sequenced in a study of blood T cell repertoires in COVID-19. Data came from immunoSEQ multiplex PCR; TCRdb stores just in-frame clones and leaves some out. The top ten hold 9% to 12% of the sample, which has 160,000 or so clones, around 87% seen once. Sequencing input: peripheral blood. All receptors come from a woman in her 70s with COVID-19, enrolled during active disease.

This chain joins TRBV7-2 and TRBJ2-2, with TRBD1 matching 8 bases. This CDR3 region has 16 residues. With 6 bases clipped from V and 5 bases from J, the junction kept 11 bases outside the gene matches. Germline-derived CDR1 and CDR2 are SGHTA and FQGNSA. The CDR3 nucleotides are TGTGCCAGCAGTGGGTACAGTCAGGGGGCAACCGGGGAGCTGTTTTTT. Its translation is CASSGYSQGATGELFF.

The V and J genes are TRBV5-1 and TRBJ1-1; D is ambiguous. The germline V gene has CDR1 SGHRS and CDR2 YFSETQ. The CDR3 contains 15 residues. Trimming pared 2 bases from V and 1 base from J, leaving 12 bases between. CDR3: CASSFPGMGNTEAFF. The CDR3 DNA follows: TGCGCCAGCAGCTTCCCGGGGATGGGGAACACTGAAGCTTTCTTT.

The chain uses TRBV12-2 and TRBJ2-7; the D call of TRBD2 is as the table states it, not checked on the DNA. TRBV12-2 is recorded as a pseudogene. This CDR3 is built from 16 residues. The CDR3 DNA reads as TGTGCAAGTCGCTTGGGGGGGGAGAACCCCTCCTACGAGCAGTACTTC. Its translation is CASRLGGENPSYEQYF.

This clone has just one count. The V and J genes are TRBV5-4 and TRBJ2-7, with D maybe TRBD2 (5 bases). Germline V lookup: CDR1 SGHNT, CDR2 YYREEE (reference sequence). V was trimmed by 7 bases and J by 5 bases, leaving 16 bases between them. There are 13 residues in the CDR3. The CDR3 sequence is CASRGGPRNEQYF. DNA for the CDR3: TGTGCCAGCCGCGGAGGTCCCCGGAACGAGCAGTACTTC.

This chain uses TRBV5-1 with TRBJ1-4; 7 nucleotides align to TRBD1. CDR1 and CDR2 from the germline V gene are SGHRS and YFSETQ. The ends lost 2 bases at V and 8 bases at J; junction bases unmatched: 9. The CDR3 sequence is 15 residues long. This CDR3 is CASSLFQGENEKLFF. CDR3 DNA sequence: TGCGCCAGCAGCTTATTCCAGGGGGAAAACGAAAAACTGTTTTTT.

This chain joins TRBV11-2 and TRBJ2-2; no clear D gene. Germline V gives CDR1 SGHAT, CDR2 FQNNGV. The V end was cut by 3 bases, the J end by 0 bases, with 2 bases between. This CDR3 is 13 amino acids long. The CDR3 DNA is TGTGCCAGCAGCTTCACGAACACCGGGGAGCTGTTTTTT. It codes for CASSFTNTGELFF. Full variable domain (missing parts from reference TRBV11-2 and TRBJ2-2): EAGVAQSPRYKIIEKRQSVAFWCNPISGHATLYWYQQILGQGPKLLIQFQNNGVVDDSQLPKDRFSAERLKGVDSTLKIQPAKLEDSAVYLCASSFTNTGELFFGEGSRLTVL.

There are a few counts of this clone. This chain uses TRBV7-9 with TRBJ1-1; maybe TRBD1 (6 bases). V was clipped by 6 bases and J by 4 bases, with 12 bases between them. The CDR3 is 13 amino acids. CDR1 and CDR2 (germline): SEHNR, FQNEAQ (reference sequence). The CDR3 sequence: CASRPTGFTEAFF. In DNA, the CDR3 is TGTGCCAGCAGGCCTACAGGGTTCACTGAAGCTTTCTTT.

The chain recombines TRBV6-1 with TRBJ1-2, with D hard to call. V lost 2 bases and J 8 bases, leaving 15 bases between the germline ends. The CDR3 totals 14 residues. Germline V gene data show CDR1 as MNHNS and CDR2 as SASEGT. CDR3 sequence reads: CASSEIRSPGGYTF. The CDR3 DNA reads TGTGCCAGCAGTGAAATCAGGTCCCCGGGGGGCTACACCTTC.

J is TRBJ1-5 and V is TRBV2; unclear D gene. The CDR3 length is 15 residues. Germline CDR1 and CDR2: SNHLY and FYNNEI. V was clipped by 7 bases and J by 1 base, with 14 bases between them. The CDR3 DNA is TGTGCCAGCACCCCGGAGGGTAAAAGCAATCAGCCCCAGCATTTT. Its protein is CASTPEGKSNQPQHF. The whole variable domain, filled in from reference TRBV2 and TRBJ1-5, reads EPEVTQTPSHQVTQMGQEVILRCVPISNHLYFYWYRQILGQKVEFLVSFYNNEISEKSEIFDDQFSVERPDGSNFTLKIRSTKLEDSAMYFCASTPEGKSNQPQHFGDGTRLSIL.

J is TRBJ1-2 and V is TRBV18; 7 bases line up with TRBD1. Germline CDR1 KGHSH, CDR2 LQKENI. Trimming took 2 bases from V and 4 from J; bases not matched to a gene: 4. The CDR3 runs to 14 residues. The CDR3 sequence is CASSPSGQAYGYTF. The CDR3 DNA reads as TGTGCCAGCTCACCATCCGGACAGGCCTATGGCTACACCTTC.

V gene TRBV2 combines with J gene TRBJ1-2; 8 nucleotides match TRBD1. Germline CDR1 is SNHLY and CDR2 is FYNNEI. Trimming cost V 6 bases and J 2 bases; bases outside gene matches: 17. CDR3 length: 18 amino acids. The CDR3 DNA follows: TGTGCCAGCAGCGAGTGGACCGATTGGGACAGGAGGAACTATGGCTACACCTTC. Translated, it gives CASSEWTDWDRRNYGYTF.

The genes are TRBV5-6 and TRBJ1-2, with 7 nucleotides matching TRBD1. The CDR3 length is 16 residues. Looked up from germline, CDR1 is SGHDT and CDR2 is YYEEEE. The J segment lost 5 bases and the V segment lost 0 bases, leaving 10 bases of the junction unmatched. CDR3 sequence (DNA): TGTGCCAGCAGCTTGGTACAGGGACAGCGACCTTATGGCTACACCTTC. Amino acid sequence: CASSLVQGQRPYGYTF.

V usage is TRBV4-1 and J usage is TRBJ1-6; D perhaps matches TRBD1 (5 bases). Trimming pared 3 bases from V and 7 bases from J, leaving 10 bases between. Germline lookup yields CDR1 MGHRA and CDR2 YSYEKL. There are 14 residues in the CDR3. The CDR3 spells CASSHWGLNSPLHF. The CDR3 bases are TGCGCCAGCAGCCATTGGGGCTTAAATTCACCCCTCCACTTT.

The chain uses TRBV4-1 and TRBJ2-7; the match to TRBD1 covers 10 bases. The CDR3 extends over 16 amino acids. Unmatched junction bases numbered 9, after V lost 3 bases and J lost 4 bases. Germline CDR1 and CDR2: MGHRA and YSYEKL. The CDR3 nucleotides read TGCGCCAGCAGCCACGTCGGCCGGGACAGGGGATACGAGCAGTACTTC. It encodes CASSHVGRDRGYEQYF.

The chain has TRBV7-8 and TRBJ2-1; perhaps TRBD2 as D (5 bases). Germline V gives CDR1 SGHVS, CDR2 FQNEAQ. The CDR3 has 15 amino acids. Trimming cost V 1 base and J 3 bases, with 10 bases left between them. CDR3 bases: TGTGCCAGCAGCTTAGATCTAGGGAGCTACAATGAGCAGTTCTTC. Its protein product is CASSLDLGSYNEQFF.

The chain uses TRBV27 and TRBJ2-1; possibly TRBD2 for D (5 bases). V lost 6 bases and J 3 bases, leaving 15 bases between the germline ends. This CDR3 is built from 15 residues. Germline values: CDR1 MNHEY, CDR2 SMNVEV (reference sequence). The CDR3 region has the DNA TGTGCCAGCAGCCCGCGAGGGCCCGACTACAATGAGCAGTTCTTC. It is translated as CASSPRGPDYNEQFF.

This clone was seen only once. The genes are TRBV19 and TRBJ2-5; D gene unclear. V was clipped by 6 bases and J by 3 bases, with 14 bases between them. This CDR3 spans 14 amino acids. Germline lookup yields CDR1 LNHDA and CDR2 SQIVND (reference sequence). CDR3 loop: CASSTGAYKETQYF. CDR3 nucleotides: TGTGCCAGTAGCACGGGTGCATACAAAGAGACCCAGTACTTC.

The CDR3 here is CASSQDPRTGLNTEAFF. The CDR3 DNA follows: TGCGCCAGCAGCCAAGATCCCAGGACAGGGCTTAACACTGAAGCTTTCTTT. The chain couples TRBV4-1 to TRBJ1-1; 8 bases align to TRBD1. This CDR3 region has 17 residues. V lost 0 bases and J lost 2; bases outside the gene matches: 8. Germline CDR1 MGHRA, CDR2 YSYEKL.

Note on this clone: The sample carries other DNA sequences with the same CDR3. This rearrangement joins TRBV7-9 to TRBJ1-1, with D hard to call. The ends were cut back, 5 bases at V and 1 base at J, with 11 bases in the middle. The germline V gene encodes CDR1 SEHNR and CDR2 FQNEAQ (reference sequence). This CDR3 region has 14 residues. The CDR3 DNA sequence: TGTGCCAGCAGCCGATTCGGGGAGAACACTGAAGCTTTCTTT. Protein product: CASSRFGENTEAFF.

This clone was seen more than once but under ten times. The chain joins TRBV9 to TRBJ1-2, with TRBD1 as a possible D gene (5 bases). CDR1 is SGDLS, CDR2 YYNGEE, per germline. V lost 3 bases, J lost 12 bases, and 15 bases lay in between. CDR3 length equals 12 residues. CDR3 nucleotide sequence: TGTGCCAGCAGCGAAGGAGGGGAGGGTCACACCTTC. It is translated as CASSEGGEGHTF.

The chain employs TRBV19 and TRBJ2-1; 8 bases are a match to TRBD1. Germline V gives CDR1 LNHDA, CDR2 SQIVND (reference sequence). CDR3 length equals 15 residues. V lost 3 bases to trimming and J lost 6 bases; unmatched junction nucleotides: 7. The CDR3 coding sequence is TGTGCCAGTAGTATTCAGGACAGGGTTTCCAATGAGCAGTTCTTC. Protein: CASSIQDRVSNEQFF.

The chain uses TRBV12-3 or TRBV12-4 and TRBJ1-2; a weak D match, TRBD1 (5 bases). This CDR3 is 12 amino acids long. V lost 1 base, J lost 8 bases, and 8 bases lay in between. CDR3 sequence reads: CASSLEEGGYTF. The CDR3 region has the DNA TGTGCCAGCAGTTTAGAGGAGGGGGGCTACACCTTC.

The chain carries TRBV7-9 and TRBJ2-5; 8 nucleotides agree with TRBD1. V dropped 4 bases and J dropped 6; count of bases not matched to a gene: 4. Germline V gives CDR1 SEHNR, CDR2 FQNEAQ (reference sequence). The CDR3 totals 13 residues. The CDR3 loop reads CASSSGTGKTQYF. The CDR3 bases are TGTGCCAGCAGCTCCGGGACAGGAAAGACCCAGTACTTC.

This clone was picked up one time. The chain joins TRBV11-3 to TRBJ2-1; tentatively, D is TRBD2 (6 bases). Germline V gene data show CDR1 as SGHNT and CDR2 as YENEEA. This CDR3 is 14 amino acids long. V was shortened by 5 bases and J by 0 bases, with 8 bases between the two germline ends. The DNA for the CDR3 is TGTGCCAGCAGCCCGGACTACTCCTACAATGAGCAGTTCTTC. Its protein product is CASSPDYSYNEQFF.

CDR3 DNA: TGCAGTGCTAGGGAGAGCTACGAGCAGTACTTC. It translates to CSARESYEQYF. The J gene is TRBJ2-7, the V gene TRBV20-1; D is ambiguous. Trimming cost V 3 bases and J 3 bases, with 6 bases left between them. Germline CDR1 and CDR2: DFQATT and SNEGSKA (reference sequence). The CDR3 is made up of 11 amino acids.

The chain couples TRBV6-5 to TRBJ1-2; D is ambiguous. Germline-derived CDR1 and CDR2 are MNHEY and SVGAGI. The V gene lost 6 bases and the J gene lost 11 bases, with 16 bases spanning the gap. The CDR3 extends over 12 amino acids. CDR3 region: CASRNPGFSYTF. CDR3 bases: TGTGCCAGCAGAAACCCGGGTTTTAGTTACACCTTC.

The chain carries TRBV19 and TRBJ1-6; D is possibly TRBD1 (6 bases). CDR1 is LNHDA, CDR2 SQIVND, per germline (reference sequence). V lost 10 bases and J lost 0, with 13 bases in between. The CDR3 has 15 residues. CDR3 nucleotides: TGTGCCAACCCTGAGGACAGCTCCTATAATTCACCCCTCCACTTT. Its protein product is CANPEDSSYNSPLHF.

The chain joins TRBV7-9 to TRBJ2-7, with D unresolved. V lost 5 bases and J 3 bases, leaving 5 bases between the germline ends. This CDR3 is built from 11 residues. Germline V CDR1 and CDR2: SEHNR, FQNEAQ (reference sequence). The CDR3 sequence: CASSENYEQYF. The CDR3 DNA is TGTGCCAGCAGCGAGAACTACGAGCAGTACTTC.

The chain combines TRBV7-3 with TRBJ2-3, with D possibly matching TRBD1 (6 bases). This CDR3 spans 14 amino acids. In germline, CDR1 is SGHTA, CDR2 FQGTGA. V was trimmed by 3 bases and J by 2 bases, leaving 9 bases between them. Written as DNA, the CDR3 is TGTGCCAGCAGCTTGAACAGGGTCACAGATACGCAGTATTTT. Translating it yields CASSLNRVTDTQYF.

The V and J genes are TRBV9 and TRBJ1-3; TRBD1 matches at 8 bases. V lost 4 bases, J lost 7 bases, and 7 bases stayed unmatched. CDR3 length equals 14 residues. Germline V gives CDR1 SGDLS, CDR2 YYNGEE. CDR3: CASSPNRGGNTIYF. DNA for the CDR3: TGTGCCAGCAGCCCCAACAGGGGGGGGAACACCATATATTTT.